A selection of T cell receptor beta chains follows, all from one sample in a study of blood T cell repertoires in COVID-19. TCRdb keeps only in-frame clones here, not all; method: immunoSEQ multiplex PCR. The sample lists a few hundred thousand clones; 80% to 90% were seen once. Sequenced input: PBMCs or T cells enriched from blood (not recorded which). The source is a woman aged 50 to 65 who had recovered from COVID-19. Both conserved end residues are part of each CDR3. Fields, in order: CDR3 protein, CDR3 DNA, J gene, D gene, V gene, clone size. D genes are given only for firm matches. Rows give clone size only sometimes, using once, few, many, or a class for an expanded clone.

cdr3_aa: CASKPLGEGYTF
cdr3_nt: TGTGCCAGCAAACCACTCGGGGAGGGCTACACCTTC
j_call: TRBJ1-2
d_call: NA
v_call: TRBV13
clone_size: NA

cdr3_aa: CASSIAAEADTQYF
cdr3_nt: TGTGCCAGTAGTATAGCGGCGGAGGCAGATACGCAGTATTTT
j_call: TRBJ2-3
d_call: NA
v_call: TRBV19
clone_size: NA

cdr3_aa: CSVSGTNEKLFF
cdr3_nt: TGCAGCGTTTCTGGCACTAATGAAAAACTGTTTTTT
j_call: TRBJ1-4
d_call: NA
v_call: TRBV29-1
clone_size: few

cdr3_aa: CASSEEREGFYEQYF
cdr3_nt: TGTGCCAGCAGTGAGGAGAGGGAGGGGTTCTACGAGCAGTACTTC
j_call: TRBJ2-7
d_call: TRBD2
v_call: TRBV6-1
clone_size: NA

cdr3_aa: CASSFREGRRADTQYF
cdr3_nt: TGTGCCAGCAGCTTTCGCGAGGGTCGTCGTGCAGATACGCAGTATTTT
j_call: TRBJ2-3
d_call: NA
v_call: TRBV7-8
clone_size: NA

cdr3_aa: CASSPTSNSNQPQHF
cdr3_nt: TGCGCCAGCAGTCCCACATCGAATAGCAATCAGCCCCAGCATTTT
j_call: TRBJ1-5
d_call: NA
v_call: TRBV5-1
clone_size: NA

cdr3_aa: CASSRAAGEINEQFF
cdr3_nt: TGTGCCAGCAGCCGTGCAGCGGGGGAGATAAATGAGCAGTTCTTC
j_call: TRBJ2-1
d_call: TRBD2
v_call: TRBV7-2
clone_size: NA

cdr3_aa: CASSEDRGRLVGAFF
cdr3_nt: TGTGCCAGCAGCGAGGACAGGGGGCGACTTGTCGGAGCTTTCTTT
j_call: TRBJ1-1
d_call: TRBD1
v_call: TRBV6-5
clone_size: NA

cdr3_aa: CASSSSLAGGSYEQYF
cdr3_nt: TGTGCCAGCAGTTCTTCACTAGCGGGAGGGAGTTACGAGCAGTACTTC
j_call: TRBJ2-7
d_call: TRBD2
v_call: TRBV6-5
clone_size: NA

cdr3_aa: CASRREPRRKTQYF
cdr3_nt: TGTGCCAGCAGGCGGGAGCCAAGGCGAAAGACCCAGTACTTC
j_call: TRBJ2-5
d_call: TRBD2
v_call: TRBV3-1/TRBV3-2
clone_size: NA

cdr3_aa: CASGLDYGGPANTEAFF
cdr3_nt: TGTGCTAGTGGTTTAGACTACGGAGGGCCAGCGAACACTGAAGCTTTCTTT
j_call: TRBJ1-1
d_call: NA
v_call: TRBV12-5
clone_size: NA

cdr3_aa: CASSSLGDRESGYTF
cdr3_nt: TGTGCCAGCAGTTCACTAGGGGACAGGGAAAGTGGCTACACCTTC
j_call: TRBJ1-2
d_call: TRBD1
v_call: TRBV27
clone_size: NA

cdr3_aa: CASSPWQGDTEAFF
cdr3_nt: TGTGCCAGCTCACCTTGGCAGGGGGATACTGAAGCTTTCTTT
j_call: TRBJ1-1
d_call: TRBD1
v_call: TRBV18
clone_size: NA

cdr3_aa: CASSLQTGQYGYTF
cdr3_nt: TGTGCCAGTAGTCTCCAGACAGGACAGTATGGCTACACCTTC
j_call: TRBJ1-2
d_call: NA
v_call: TRBV19
clone_size: few

cdr3_aa: CASSQRTGWETQYF
cdr3_nt: TGTGCCAGCAGCCAGCGGACAGGATGGGAGACCCAGTACTTC
j_call: TRBJ2-5
d_call: TRBD1
v_call: TRBV7-8
clone_size: NA

cdr3_aa: CSSSEYNEQFF
cdr3_nt: TGTTCCTCGTCGGAGTACAATGAGCAGTTCTTC
j_call: TRBJ2-1
d_call: NA
v_call: TRBV30
clone_size: once

cdr3_aa: CASIGHRGNTEAFF
cdr3_nt: TGTGCCAGCATCGGCCACAGGGGCAACACTGAAGCTTTCTTT
j_call: TRBJ1-1
d_call: TRBD1
v_call: TRBV27
clone_size: NA

cdr3_aa: CASRPTGAYEQYF
cdr3_nt: TGTGCCAGCAGACCGACAGGGGCCTACGAGCAGTACTTC
j_call: TRBJ2-7
d_call: TRBD1
v_call: TRBV12-3/TRBV12-4
clone_size: few

cdr3_aa: CATSRGWFYRGTEAFF
cdr3_nt: TGTGCCACCAGCAGAGGGTGGTTCTACCGGGGCACTGAAGCTTTCTTT
j_call: TRBJ1-1
d_call: NA
v_call: TRBV15
clone_size: NA

cdr3_aa: CATSEYRGETQYF
cdr3_nt: TGTGCCACCAGTGAATACAGGGGAGAGACCCAGTACTTC
j_call: TRBJ2-5
d_call: TRBD1
v_call: TRBV24-1
clone_size: NA

cdr3_aa: CASSLRGQGNYNEQFF
cdr3_nt: TGTGCCAGCAGCCTAAGGGGCCAGGGGAACTACAATGAGCAGTTCTTC
j_call: TRBJ2-1
d_call: NA
v_call: TRBV3-1/TRBV3-2
clone_size: NA

cdr3_aa: CASSPGEDSNQPQHF
cdr3_nt: TGTGCCAGCAGCCCCGGGGAGGATAGCAATCAGCCCCAGCATTTT
j_call: TRBJ1-5
d_call: NA
v_call: TRBV28
clone_size: NA

cdr3_aa: CAISTLSRPGLAGNTDTQYF
cdr3_nt: TGTGCCATCTCCACCCTCAGTCGCCCGGGACTAGCGGGGAATACAGATACGCAGTATTTT
j_call: TRBJ2-3
d_call: TRBD2
v_call: TRBV10-3
clone_size: NA

cdr3_aa: CASSHGISGRAGTDTQYF
cdr3_nt: TGTGCCAGCAGCCACGGAATTAGCGGGAGGGCCGGCACAGATACGCAGTATTTT
j_call: TRBJ2-3
d_call: TRBD2
v_call: TRBV3-1/TRBV3-2
clone_size: NA

cdr3_aa: CASSLGLAGTDTQYF
cdr3_nt: TGTGCCAGCAGCTTGGGACTAGCGGGAACAGATACGCAGTATTTT
j_call: TRBJ2-3
d_call: TRBD2
v_call: TRBV5-4
clone_size: NA

cdr3_aa: CASSPPGGARNSPLHF
cdr3_nt: TGTGCCAGTAGTCCCCCAGGAGGGGCTCGAAATTCACCCCTCCACTTT
j_call: TRBJ1-6
d_call: NA
v_call: TRBV19
clone_size: NA

cdr3_aa: CASRRLAGERNNEQFF
cdr3_nt: TGTGCCAGCAGGAGACTAGCGGGAGAGCGCAACAATGAGCAGTTCTTC
j_call: TRBJ2-1
d_call: TRBD2
v_call: TRBV11-2
clone_size: NA

cdr3_aa: CASILSGLAGAVAKNIQYF
cdr3_nt: TGTGCCAGCATCTTGTCGGGACTAGCGGGAGCGGTTGCCAAAAACATTCAGTACTTC
j_call: TRBJ2-4
d_call: TRBD2
v_call: TRBV2
clone_size: NA

cdr3_aa: CASSYGTSGVQWEQFF
cdr3_nt: TGTGCCAGCAGTTACGGGACTAGCGGTGTACAATGGGAGCAGTTCTTC
j_call: TRBJ2-1
d_call: TRBD2
v_call: TRBV6-2/TRBV6-3
clone_size: NA

cdr3_aa: CASSRSGTGSTEAFF
cdr3_nt: TGTGCCAGCAGTAGATCCGGGACAGGGAGTACTGAAGCTTTCTTT
j_call: TRBJ1-1
d_call: TRBD1
v_call: TRBV28
clone_size: NA

cdr3_aa: CASSLGLAGEETQYF
cdr3_nt: TGTGCCAGCAGTTTGGGACTAGCGGGAGAAGAGACCCAGTACTTC
j_call: TRBJ2-5
d_call: TRBD2
v_call: TRBV6-5
clone_size: NA

cdr3_aa: CASSPQPETGFGDNEQFF
cdr3_nt: TGTGCCAGCTCACCGCAACCCGAAACAGGGTTTGGCGACAATGAGCAGTTCTTC
j_call: TRBJ2-1
d_call: NA
v_call: TRBV18
clone_size: NA

cdr3_aa: CASTIRGSSLAKNIQYF
cdr3_nt: TGTGCCAGTACCATCCGGGGATCCTCCCTAGCCAAAAACATTCAGTACTTC
j_call: TRBJ2-4
d_call: NA
v_call: TRBV19
clone_size: NA

cdr3_aa: CASSGVDQETQYF
cdr3_nt: TGTGCCAGCTCAGGAGTAGACCAAGAGACCCAGTACTTC
j_call: TRBJ2-5
d_call: NA
v_call: TRBV18
clone_size: NA

cdr3_aa: CASTISQGDNEQFF
cdr3_nt: TGTGCCAGTACGATTTCACAGGGGGACAATGAGCAGTTCTTC
j_call: TRBJ2-1
d_call: TRBD1
v_call: TRBV19
clone_size: NA

cdr3_aa: CASPLPGGSYEQYF
cdr3_nt: TGTGCCAGCCCACTCCCGGGCGGGAGCTACGAGCAGTACTTC
j_call: TRBJ2-7
d_call: TRBD2
v_call: TRBV18
clone_size: NA

cdr3_aa: CASSVGQLYEQYF
cdr3_nt: TGTGCCAGCAGCGTGGGACAGCTTTACGAGCAGTACTTC
j_call: TRBJ2-7
d_call: TRBD1
v_call: TRBV9
clone_size: NA